This record covers a single T cell receptor beta chain. The antigen is undetermined. Sequencing was performed with immunoSEQ multiplex PCR; in TCRdb, only in-frame clones are kept and a portion is missing. The data show around 1.1 million clones, 77% seen once. This sample was included in a study of shared clonotypes between healthy human individuals. CDR1 is SGDLS, CDR2 YYNGEE, per germline. The CDR3 covers 16 residues. V lost 0 bases, J lost 4 bases, and 5 bases stayed unmatched. Points from the study as a whole: Sampling covered blood only; tissue repertoires likely differ. Among donors, sharing of clonotypes was expected to be affected by sequencing depth. The sharing of 4% to 5.5% of naive CD4 clonotypes was seen across several donors.

This sequence was found in a man aged 18-30 years in good health. Some clones in this sample may be carry-over from other donors' samples. The genes are TRBV9 and TRBJ2-1; the match to TRBD2 covers 9 bases. Sequences were obtained from memory CD4+ T cells from PBMCs. Subset in this sample: CD45RA-negative fraction. The CDR3 loop reads CASSVGLAGSYNEQFF. In DNA form, the CDR3 reads TGTGCCAGCAGCGTAGGGCTAGCGGGGAGTTACAATGAGCAGTTCTTC.